The 5 T cell receptor beta chains listed next were all sequenced from one sample in a study of spatial heterogeneity in lung cancer. Noted time point: sample taken at primary tumor resection. Whole-study findings and limits: One measure, the expanded intratumoral alpha and beta TCR count, tracked tumor mutation counts.

TCRdb analysed the 5' RACE reads with MiXCR anew, one entry per CDR3 protein. The sample records fewer than 6,000 distinct CDR3 sequences, approximately 4.9% being singletons. Their specific antigens are unknown. This material consisted of lung tumor tissue, taken at surgery. These receptors were obtained from a male donor with early-stage non-small cell lung cancer.

This clonotype has ten or more counts. V is TRBV9 and J is TRBJ1-6, with D tentatively TRBD1 (6 bases). The ends were cut back, 3 bases at V and 0 bases at J, with 10 bases in the middle. CDR1 and CDR2 from the germline V gene are SGDLS and YYNGEE. The CDR3 is 16 residues long. CDR3 residues: CASSAGHPSYNSPLHF. DNA for the CDR3: TGTGCCAGCAGCGCGGGACACCCCTCCTATAATTCACCCCTCCACTTT.

This clonotype was found many times. The chain uses TRBV5-1 and TRBJ2-1; 8 bases agree with TRBD1. Germline assignment: CDR1 SGHRS and CDR2 YFSETQ. Trimming removed 6 bases from V and 0 bases from J; junction bases left unmatched: 5. The CDR3 covers 15 residues. The CDR3 DNA is TGCGCCAGCATCCCTGGACAGGGCTCCTACAATGAGCAGTTCTTC. Translating gives CASIPGQGSYNEQFF.

This clonotype was seen ten or more times. The rearrangement links TRBV6-1 to TRBJ2-5; 7 bases agree with TRBD1. This CDR3 comprises 14 residues. After removal of 5 bases from V and 4 bases from J, the junction contained 7 bases not matched to a gene. CDR1 is MNHNS and CDR2 is SASEGT in the germline V gene. The CDR3 region is CASSRGGQAETQYF. Here the CDR3 DNA reads TGTGCCAGCAGTAGAGGAGGACAGGCAGAGACCCAGTACTTC.

This chain links TRBV29-1 with TRBJ2-3; the D gene is possibly TRBD1 (6 bases). Trimming pared 5 bases from V and 0 bases from J, leaving 18 bases between. Germline CDR1 is SQVTM and CDR2 is ANQGSEA. CDR3 length: 16 residues. CDR3 bases: TGCAGCGTTAAACAACAGGGAAGGGCTAGCACAGATACGCAGTATTTT. This sequence encodes CSVKQQGRASTDTQYF.

The sample holds many counts of this clonotype. The chain has TRBV27 and TRBJ1-2, with unresolved D. The CDR3 sequence is 13 residues long. Trimming shortened V by 2 bases and J by 4 bases, and 8 bases separated the two germline ends. The germline V gene has CDR1 MNHEY and CDR2 SMNVEV (reference sequence). CDR3 residues: CASSLHPSYGYTF. CDR3 coding DNA: TGTGCCAGCAGTTTACATCCTAGCTATGGCTACACCTTC.